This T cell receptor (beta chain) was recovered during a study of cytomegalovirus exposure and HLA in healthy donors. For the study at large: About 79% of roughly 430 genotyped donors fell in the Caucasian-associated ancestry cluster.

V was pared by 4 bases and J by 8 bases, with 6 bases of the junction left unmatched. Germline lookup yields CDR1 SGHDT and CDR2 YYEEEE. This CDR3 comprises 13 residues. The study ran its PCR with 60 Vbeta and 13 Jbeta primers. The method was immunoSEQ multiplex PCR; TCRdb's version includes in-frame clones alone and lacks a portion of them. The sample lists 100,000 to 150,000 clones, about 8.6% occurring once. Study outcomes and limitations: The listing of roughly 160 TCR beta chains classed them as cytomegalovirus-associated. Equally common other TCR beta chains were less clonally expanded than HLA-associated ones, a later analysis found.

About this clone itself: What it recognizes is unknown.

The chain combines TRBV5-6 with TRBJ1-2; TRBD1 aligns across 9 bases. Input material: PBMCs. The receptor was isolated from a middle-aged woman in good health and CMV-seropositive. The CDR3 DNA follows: TGTGCCAGCAGCCTCGGGACAGGGAGGGGCTACACCTTC. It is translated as CASSLGTGRGYTF.